This entry lists 26 T cell receptor beta chains sequenced from one sample in a study of cytomegalovirus exposure and HLA in healthy donors. PCR amplification relied on 60 Vbeta primers (plus 13 Jbeta primers). Assay: immunoSEQ multiplex PCR; the TCRdb copy retains only in-frame clones and omits some. The sample lists roughly 190,000 clones, about four fifths seen once, with approximately 2.6% in the top ten. Material for sequencing was PBMCs. These receptors originate from a female donor in good health and CMV-seronegative.

This chain connects TRBV7-9 to TRBJ1-3; D is possibly TRBD1 (5 bases). Per germline, CDR1 SEHNR and CDR2 FQNEAQ (reference sequence). The CDR3 sequence is 14 residues long. The V end lost 2 bases, the J end lost 2 bases, and 7 bases lay between the germline ends. CDR3 residues: CASSLQGAGNTIYF. The CDR3 DNA follows: TGTGCCAGCAGCTTACAAGGGGCTGGAAACACCATATATTTT.

This clone was seen more than once but under ten times. The rearrangement joins TRBV5-5 to TRBJ1-5; D not certain. V was cut by 1 base and J by 4 bases, with 9 bases left in between. The CDR3 consists of 14 residues. CDR1 and CDR2 (germline): SGHKS, YYEKEE (reference sequence). This chain's CDR3 is CASSLRWQNQPQHF. CDR3 bases: TGTGCCAGCAGCTTGAGATGGCAAAATCAGCCCCAGCATTTT.

The count of this clone is one. The chain has TRBV7-6 and TRBJ1-2; D is unresolved. The CDR3 extends over 15 amino acids. V lost 0 bases to trimming and J lost 4 bases, with 12 bases between them. Germline V gives CDR1 SGHVS, CDR2 FNYEAQ. The CDR3 is CASSLADAEGYGYTF. The DNA of the CDR3 is TGTGCCAGCAGCTTAGCGGACGCGGAGGGCTATGGCTACACCTTC.

The chain is built from TRBV11-2 and TRBJ2-7, with TRBD1 matching 7 bases. This CDR3 is built from 12 residues. The V gene's germline CDR1 is SGHAT and CDR2 FQNNGV. After removal of 5 bases from V and 3 bases from J, the junction contained 1 base not matched to a gene. The CDR3 coding sequence is TGTGCCAGCAGCCAGGGGGTCTACGAGCAGTACTTC. This codes for CASSQGVYEQYF.

V and J are TRBV9 and TRBJ1-2; D not resolved. The germline CDR1 and CDR2 sequences are SGDLS and YYNGEE. The CDR3 has 14 amino acids. Trimming cost V 0 bases and J 8 bases, with 14 bases left between them. The CDR3 protein is CASSVDSVAWGYTF. The CDR3 DNA reads as TGTGCCAGCAGCGTAGATTCGGTTGCTTGGGGCTACACCTTC.

The chain couples TRBV6-6 to TRBJ2-1; possible D gene TRBD1, 5 bases. V was trimmed by 4 bases and J by 9 bases, leaving 13 bases between them. CDR3 length: 13 amino acids. CDR1 and CDR2 from the germline V gene are MNHNY and SVGAGI (reference sequence). CDR3 loop: CASSLRQSSEQFF. In DNA, the CDR3 is TGTGCCAGCAGTTTGAGACAGTCTAGTGAGCAGTTCTTC.

The chain couples TRBV28 to TRBJ2-2; TRBD1 might be the D (8 bases). The CDR3 totals 18 residues. Germline assignment: CDR1 MDHEN and CDR2 SYDVKM. Trimming took off 7 bases at V and 6 bases at J, with 27 bases between the two ends. The CDR3 region has the DNA TGTGCCAGCAAATCTCGGACAGGGACTATGTTTTCGCCCGGGGAGCTGTTTTTT. Translating it yields CASKSRTGTMFSPGELFF.

CDR3 nucleotide sequence: TGTGCCAGCTCATTGCGGACAGGGCAGGCCTACGAGCAGTACTTC. It codes for CASSLRTGQAYEQYF. The gene calls are TRBV18 and TRBJ2-7; TRBD1 matches 8 bases. The V gene end was trimmed by 5 bases and the J gene end by 2 bases; junction bases not matched to a gene: 8. This CDR3 comprises 15 residues. Per the germline V gene, CDR1 is KGHSH and CDR2 is LQKENI.

CDR3 DNA: TGTGCCAGCAGTGAAGCGGCCCTAGCGGTCTCCTACGAGCAGTACTTC. Protein product: CASSEAALAVSYEQYF. The gene calls are TRBV2 and TRBJ2-7; 7 bases fit TRBD2. Looked up from germline, CDR1 is SNHLY and CDR2 is FYNNEI. The CDR3 spans 16 residues. Unmatched junction bases numbered 5, after V lost 0 bases and J lost 0 bases.

The chain couples TRBV6-5 to TRBJ2-3; D is perhaps TRBD2 (6 bases). The CDR3 has 15 amino acids. The germline V and J ends were trimmed by 6 bases and 0 bases, with 13 bases remaining between them. Germline CDR1 and CDR2: MNHEY and SVGAGI. CDR3 sequence (DNA): TGTGCCAGCAGCATCTTAGCGGAAAGCACAGATACGCAGTATTTT. Its translation is CASSILAESTDTQYF.

The V and J genes are TRBV19 and TRBJ2-5; TRBD1 agrees at 9 bases. Germline assignment: CDR1 LNHDA and CDR2 SQIVND (reference sequence). V gave up 2 bases and J gave up 4 bases; unmatched junction bases: 8. The CDR3 runs 16 residues. Here the CDR3 reads CASSIYGTGTGETQYF. CDR3 nucleotides: TGTGCCAGTAGTATATACGGGACAGGGACCGGAGAGACCCAGTACTTC.

This rearrangement joins TRBV5-1 to TRBJ1-1; TRBD1 agrees at 9 bases. The CDR3 is 15 residues long. Germline V gene lookup returns CDR1 SGHRS and CDR2 YFSETQ. The trim removed 2 bases at V and 4 bases at J, leaving 6 bases unmatched. The CDR3 nucleotides are TGCGCCAGCAGCTTAGGCCTGACAGGGGGCACTGAAGCTTTCTTT. Translation: CASSLGLTGGTEAFF.

This clone was counted between two and nine times. The chain links TRBV6-1 to TRBJ1-1, with D maybe TRBD1 (5 bases). The CDR3 spans 14 residues. The germline V gene has CDR1 MNHNS and CDR2 SASEGT. V lost 6 bases to trimming and J lost 5 bases, with 16 bases between them. CDR3 sequence reads: CASRSVGGVTEAFF. As DNA, the CDR3 is TGTGCCAGCAGATCCGTGGGGGGTGTTACTGAAGCTTTCTTT.

The sample holds one count of this clone. This chain links TRBV30 with TRBJ2-3, with 13 bases matching TRBD2. Trimming cost V 2 bases and J 4 bases; bases outside gene matches: 3. The germline V gene encodes CDR1 GTSNPN and CDR2 SVGIG (reference sequence). The CDR3 extends over 15 amino acids. The CDR3 nucleotides are TGTGCCTGGAGTTACACTAGCGGGAGGGCAGATACGCAGTATTTT. This translates into CAWSYTSGRADTQYF.

The chain combines TRBV7-2 with TRBJ1-5; 7 bases fit TRBD1. With V trimmed by 4 bases and J by 6 bases, 9 bases remained unmatched. This CDR3 region has 15 residues. In germline, CDR1 is SGHTA, CDR2 FQGNSA. CDR3 nucleotide sequence: TGTGCCAGCAGCTCCCGACAGGGTGATGCTCAGCCCCAGCATTTT. Encoded protein: CASSSRQGDAQPQHF.

By proportion, this clone is medium-sized (0.01 to 0.1%). V gene TRBV6-1 combines with J gene TRBJ1-1; no definite D call. The V end was cut by 4 bases, the J end by 2 bases, with 11 bases between. Germline loops: CDR1 MNHNS, CDR2 SASEGT. This CDR3 is built from 14 residues. Here the CDR3 DNA reads TGTGCCAGCAGTGGGCGGGCCAGAAACACTGAAGCTTTCTTT. This sequence encodes CASSGRARNTEAFF.

The chain has TRBV18 and TRBJ2-1, with 7 bases aligning to TRBD1. The germline gives CDR1 KGHSH, CDR2 LQKENI. The CDR3 runs to 16 residues. The V and J ends lost 4 bases and 1 base, in that order; junction bases with no gene match: 7. CDR3: CASSLEGGSSYNEQFF. The CDR3 bases are TGTGCCAGCTCACTTGAAGGGGGCTCGTCCTACAATGAGCAGTTCTTC.

This clone was seen only a few times. The chain is built from TRBV2 and TRBJ2-3; tentative D call: TRBD1 (5 bases). The V end was cut by 10 bases, the J end by 8 bases, with 19 bases between. The CDR3 has 13 amino acids. Germline CDR1 SNHLY, CDR2 FYNNEI. CDR3 bases: TGTGCCATCAAGGGGCTAGTGGATGGTACGCAGTATTTT. It is translated as CAIKGLVDGTQYF.

The rearrangement joins TRBV5-6 to TRBJ1-5; 10 nucleotides agree with TRBD1. This CDR3 has 15 residues. V trimming: 4 bases; J trimming: 2 bases; junction bases outside the gene matches: 3. Germline CDR1 SGHDT, CDR2 YYEEEE. The CDR3 loop reads CASSPGQGGNQPQHF. In DNA form, the CDR3 reads TGTGCCAGCAGCCCCGGACAGGGGGGCAATCAGCCCCAGCATTTT.

This clone is a singleton in its sample. CDR3 region: CASSLESGGATGELFF. The CDR3 bases are TGTGCCAGCAGCTTGGAAAGCGGGGGGGCCACCGGGGAGCTGTTTTTT. V and J are TRBV5-4 and TRBJ2-2, with 10 bases aligning to TRBD2. Germline V gene data show CDR1 as SGHNT and CDR2 as YYREEE (reference sequence). The CDR3 runs 16 residues. V was pared by 0 bases and J by 4 bases, with 3 bases of the junction left unmatched.

This chain connects TRBV4-3 to TRBJ2-5, with D tentatively TRBD1 (5 bases). Germline CDR1 LGHNA, CDR2 YSLEER. This CDR3 has 14 residues. With 0 bases removed from V and 4 bases from J, the gap between germline ends came to 9 bases. In DNA form, the CDR3 reads TGCGCCAGCAGCCAAGATGGCAGGGTAGAGACCCAGTACTTC. Amino acid sequence: CASSQDGRVETQYF.

The rearrangement links TRBV11-3 to TRBJ2-7, with a weak D call TRBD1 (5 bases). The CDR3 is 14 amino acids. Germline CDR1 SGHNT, CDR2 YENEEA. Between the trimmed V and J ends, which lost 3 bases and 5 bases, there was a span of 14 bases. CDR3 coding DNA: TGTGCCAGCAGCTTTAGGGGCAAGACGGACGAGCAGTACTTC. Translating it yields CASSFRGKTDEQYF.

The rearrangement joins TRBV5-8 to TRBJ1-4; maybe TRBD1 (6 bases). Per the germline V gene, CDR1 is SGHTS and CDR2 is YDEGEE. The V and J ends lost 1 base and 5 bases respectively, with 15 bases between them. This CDR3 contains 16 residues. The CDR3 is CASSLSGTLRNEKLFF. The CDR3 DNA reads TGTGCCAGCAGCTTGTCGGGGACACTCCGGAATGAAAAACTGTTTTTT.

The J gene is TRBJ1-2, the V gene TRBV27; the D gene is possibly TRBD1 (6 bases). This CDR3 spans 18 amino acids. Germline-derived CDR1 and CDR2 are MNHEY and SMNVEV (reference sequence). V lost 5 bases to trimming and J lost 4 bases, with 26 bases between them. CDR3 residues: CASSPAGGQGGPVYGYTF. The CDR3 nucleotides read TGTGCCAGCAGTCCCGCGGGGGGCCAGGGAGGGCCCGTCTATGGCTACACCTTC.

This chain joins TRBV10-3 and TRBJ2-7; TRBD2 matches 7 bases. The CDR3 runs to 15 residues. The V and J ends lost 3 bases and 5 bases, in that order; junction bases with no gene match: 10. From germline, CDR1 is ENHRY and CDR2 SYGVKD. The CDR3 sequence: CAISDSGEGIDEQYF. The CDR3 bases are TGTGCCATCAGTGATAGTGGGGAGGGGATCGACGAGCAGTACTTC.

This sequence joins TRBV18 and TRBJ1-1; D is ambiguous. The CDR3 spans 14 residues. V lost 2 bases to trimming and J lost 1 base, with 8 bases between them. Germline V gene sequence: CDR1 KGHSH, CDR2 LQKENI. The CDR3 loop is CASSPLEGNTEAFF. In nucleotides, the CDR3 is TGTGCCAGCTCACCATTAGAGGGGAACACTGAAGCTTTCTTT.